This entry lists 19 T cell receptor beta chains sequenced from one sample in a study of cytomegalovirus exposure and HLA in healthy donors. PCR involved 60 Vbeta and 13 Jbeta primers. The protocol was immunoSEQ multiplex PCR, while the TCRdb copy is restricted to in-frame clones and leaves out a portion. This sample lists fewer than 150,000 clones; its ten largest clones have just under 2%. Sample: PBMCs. The receptors were gathered from a woman between 55 and 75 years old in good health and CMV-seronegative.

The gene calls are TRBV4-1 and TRBJ2-2; D is possibly TRBD1 (7 bases). The CDR3 runs 17 residues. The V gene lost 3 bases and the J gene lost 5 bases, with 19 bases spanning the gap. Per germline, CDR1 MGHRA and CDR2 YSYEKL. The CDR3 loop is CASSHPSGGGETGELFF. The CDR3, as DNA: TGCGCCAGCAGCCACCCTAGTGGAGGGGGCGAGACCGGGGAGCTGTTTTTT.

The rearrangement links TRBV4-1 to TRBJ2-2; 7 nucleotides line up with TRBD2. This CDR3 has 15 amino acids. Germline CDR1 is MGHRA and CDR2 is YSYEKL. The V segment lost 4 bases and the J segment 2 bases; nucleotides outside the gene matches: 4. CDR3 in DNA: TGCGCCAGCAGCCGAGCGGGATTTAACACCGGGGAGCTGTTTTTT. Translation: CASSRAGFNTGELFF.

The genes are TRBV29-1 and TRBJ1-1; a possible D gene is TRBD1 (6 bases). This CDR3 has 12 residues. Germline V lookup: CDR1 SQVTM, CDR2 ANQGSEA. Trimming removed 2 bases from V and 4 bases from J, with 8 bases in between. This CDR3 reads CSVERDTTEAFF. The CDR3, as DNA: TGCAGCGTTGAACGGGACACCACTGAAGCTTTCTTT.

CDR3 loop: CASSFDRTSYEQYF. The CDR3 DNA reads TGTGCCAGCTCTTTTGACAGAACCTCCTACGAGCAGTACTTC. This chain connects TRBV28 to TRBJ2-7, with a tentative D call TRBD1 (5 bases). Trimming removed 8 bases from V and 0 bases from J, with 14 bases in between. Germline V gene data show CDR1 as MDHEN and CDR2 as SYDVKM. CDR3 size: 14 residues.

The rearrangement joins TRBV5-4 to TRBJ2-7; weak D call: TRBD1 (6 bases). V was shortened by 4 bases and J by 1 base, with 15 bases between the two germline ends. The CDR3 loop spans 15 amino acids. Germline V gene lookup returns CDR1 SGHNT and CDR2 YYREEE (reference sequence). DNA for the CDR3: TGTGCCAGCAGCCCCGGACAGTCCTTATCCTACGAGCAGTACTTC. Its protein is CASSPGQSLSYEQYF.

This sequence joins TRBV5-4 and TRBJ1-1, with TRBD1 as a possible D gene (6 bases). Germline V gives CDR1 SGHNT, CDR2 YYREEE (reference sequence). The V end was cut by 4 bases, the J end by 6 bases, with 10 bases between. The CDR3 sequence is 12 residues long. CDR3 coding DNA: TGTGCCAGCAGCCATGACAGGTCTGAAGCTTTCTTT. Translation: CASSHDRSEAFF.

V gene TRBV2 combines with J gene TRBJ2-1, with 9 bases lining up with TRBD1. The V and J ends lost 6 bases and 0 bases, in that order; junction bases with no gene match: 3. Germline assignment: CDR1 SNHLY and CDR2 FYNNEI. The CDR3 covers 15 residues. CDR3 sequence (DNA): TGTGCCAGCAGGGAGGACAGGGGCTCCTACAATGAGCAGTTCTTC. Residues: CASREDRGSYNEQFF.

The chain links TRBV5-1 to TRBJ1-4; the match to TRBD1 covers 11 bases. After removal of 0 bases from V and 8 bases from J, the junction contained 9 bases not matched to a gene. This CDR3 spans 17 amino acids. CDR1 SGHRS and CDR2 YFSETQ come from the germline V gene. The CDR3 nucleotides are TGCGCCAGCAGCTTGGTCTTCCCGGGACAGGGGGACGAAAAACTGTTTTTT. It specifies CASSLVFPGQGDEKLFF.

V and J are TRBV6-5 and TRBJ1-2, with a weak D call TRBD1 (5 bases). Germline loops: CDR1 MNHEY, CDR2 SVGAGI. The CDR3 is 14 amino acids. V gave up 0 bases and J gave up 8 bases, with 13 bases separating them. CDR3 sequence: CASSYSSQGLGYTF. CDR3 bases: TGTGCCAGCAGTTACTCGAGTCAGGGTCTCGGCTACACCTTC.

The chain couples TRBV7-2 to TRBJ2-1; D might be TRBD2 (5 bases). CDR3 length equals 13 residues. The V gene's germline CDR1 is SGHTA and CDR2 FQGNSA. V lost 4 bases and J 9 bases, leaving 13 bases between the germline ends. CDR3 sequence (DNA): TGTGCCAGCAGCTCAAGGTACCGGGGTGAGCAGTTCTTC. It translates to CASSSRYRGEQFF.

The chain combines TRBV19 with TRBJ1-2, with TRBD1 matching over 9 bases. The V gene's germline CDR1 is LNHDA and CDR2 SQIVND (reference sequence). The CDR3 is 13 amino acids. The ends lost 3 bases at V and 5 bases at J; junction bases unmatched: 1. The CDR3 loop is CASSMGQGYGYTF. CDR3 DNA: TGTGCCAGTAGTATGGGACAGGGATATGGCTACACCTTC.

The chain recombines TRBV5-1 with TRBJ2-1; D is ambiguous. In germline, CDR1 is SGHRS, CDR2 YFSETQ. The CDR3 runs 12 residues. V was cut by 2 bases and J by 6 bases, with 6 bases left in between. The CDR3 sequence is CASSLTSNEQFF. CDR3 nucleotides: TGCGCCAGCAGCTTAACCAGCAATGAGCAGTTCTTC. Full variable domain (rest looked up from reference TRBV5-1 and TRBJ2-1): KAGVTQTPRYLIKTRGQQVTLSCSPISGHRSVSWYQQTPGQGLQFLFEYFSETQRNKGNFPGRFSGRQFSNSRSEMNVSTLELGDSALYLCASSLTSNEQFFGPGTRLTVL.

This chain uses TRBV9 with TRBJ1-4; TRBD1 matches at 7 bases. The CDR3 consists of 17 residues. The junction had 13 bases not matched to a gene; V was cut back by 3 bases and J by 5 bases. CDR1 and CDR2 from the germline V gene are SGDLS and YYNGEE. The CDR3 sequence is CASSADGRTGRNEKLFF. CDR3 DNA sequence: TGTGCCAGCAGCGCTGACGGAAGGACAGGTCGGAATGAAAAACTGTTTTTT.

The chain links TRBV6-5 to TRBJ1-5; no reliable D call. CDR3 length: 14 residues. Germline CDR1 MNHEY, CDR2 SVGAGI. The germline V and J ends were trimmed by 8 bases and 2 bases, with 13 bases remaining between them. In nucleotides, the CDR3 is TGTGCCAGCGCCAATACCGAGGGCAATCAGCCCCAGCATTTT. This codes for CASANTEGNQPQHF.

The CDR3 loop reads CATSREGLNTEAFF. The CDR3 DNA is TGTGCCACCAGCAGAGAGGGACTAAACACTGAAGCTTTCTTT. The chain uses TRBV15 and TRBJ1-1; perhaps TRBD1 as D (5 bases). This CDR3 spans 14 amino acids. The germline gives CDR1 LNHNV, CDR2 YYDKDF (reference sequence). The ends were cut back, 0 bases at V and 2 bases at J, with 7 bases in the middle.

With respect to this clone: The same CDR3 arises from other DNA sequences in this sample as well. The genes are TRBV4-2 and TRBJ2-7, with D possibly matching TRBD2 (6 bases). Germline lookup yields CDR1 LGHNA and CDR2 YNFKEQ. The CDR3 has 17 amino acids. V was clipped by 2 bases and J by 6 bases, with 23 bases between them. CDR3 sequence: CASSQSPGLPSNSEQYF. In nucleotides, the CDR3 is TGTGCCAGCAGCCAATCTCCGGGACTCCCATCTAATTCCGAGCAGTACTTC.

This rearrangement joins TRBV28 to TRBJ1-5, with 10 positions matching TRBD1. With 4 bases clipped from V and 6 bases from J, the junction kept 6 bases outside the gene matches. Germline V CDR1 and CDR2: MDHEN, SYDVKM. The CDR3 totals 15 residues. CDR3 sequence: CASSSKTGGTQPQHF. For the CDR3, the DNA is TGTGCCAGCAGTTCAAAGACAGGGGGCACTCAGCCCCAGCATTTT.

This chain links TRBV6-6 with TRBJ1-3, with D perhaps TRBD1 (6 bases). The CDR3 extends over 14 amino acids. V lost 5 bases and J 4 bases, leaving 12 bases between the germline ends. Germline V gene sequence: CDR1 MNHNY, CDR2 SVGAGI (reference sequence). The chain's CDR3 is CASSVQGLGNTIYF. In nucleotides, the CDR3 is TGTGCCAGCAGTGTCCAGGGGTTGGGAAACACCATATATTTT.

DNA for the CDR3: TGTGCCAGCACCACGGACTTCACCTACAATGAGCAGTTCTTC. Amino acids: CASTTDFTYNEQFF. The chain has TRBV7-2 and TRBJ2-1, with TRBD2 as a possible D gene (5 bases). Between the trimmed V and J ends, which lost 7 bases and 2 bases, there was a span of 12 bases. The CDR3 runs to 14 residues. The germline V gene encodes CDR1 SGHTA and CDR2 FQGNSA.